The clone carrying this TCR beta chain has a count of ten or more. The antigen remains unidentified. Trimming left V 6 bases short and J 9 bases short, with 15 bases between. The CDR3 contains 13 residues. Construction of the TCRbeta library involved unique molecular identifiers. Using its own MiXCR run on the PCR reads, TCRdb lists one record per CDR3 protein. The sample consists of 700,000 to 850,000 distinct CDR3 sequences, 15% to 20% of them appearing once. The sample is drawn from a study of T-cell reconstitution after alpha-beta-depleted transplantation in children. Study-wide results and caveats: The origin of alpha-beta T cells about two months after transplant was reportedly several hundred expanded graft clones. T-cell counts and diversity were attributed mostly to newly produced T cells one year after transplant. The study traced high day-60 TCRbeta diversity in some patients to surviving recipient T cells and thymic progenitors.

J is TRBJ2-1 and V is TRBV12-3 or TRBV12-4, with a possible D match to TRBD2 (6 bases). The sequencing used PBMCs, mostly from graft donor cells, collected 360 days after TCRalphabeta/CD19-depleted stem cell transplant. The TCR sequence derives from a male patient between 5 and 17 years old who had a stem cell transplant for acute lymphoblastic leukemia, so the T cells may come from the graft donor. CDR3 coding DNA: TGTGCCAGCAGCCTGACTAGGGCTATTGAGCAGTTCTTC. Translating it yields CASSLTRAIEQFF.